One and the same sample provided the 26 T cell receptor beta chains below, sequenced in a study of blood T cell repertoires in COVID-19. Repertoires were generated with immunoSEQ multiplex PCR, while TCRdb's copy carries only in-frame clones and drops some. The sample lists approximately 400,000 clones; around 84% were seen once. Source material: peripheral blood. The receptor set was obtained from a human donor with acute or convalescent COVID-19. The donor label of this sample is uncertain.

V and J are TRBV4-2 and TRBJ2-1; 13 nucleotides match TRBD2. V dropped 5 bases and J dropped 10; count of bases not matched to a gene: 8. The CDR3 has 15 residues. The germline V gene has CDR1 LGHNA and CDR2 YNFKEQ. The CDR3 DNA is TGTGCCAGCAGCGGTCGACTAGCGGGAGGTGGGGAGCAGTTCTTC. Translation gives CASSGRLAGGGEQFF.

The chain links TRBV5-6 to TRBJ2-3; the match to TRBD2 covers 7 bases. The V and J ends lost 0 bases and 10 bases, in that order; junction bases with no gene match: 2. CDR3 length equals 12 residues. The germline CDR1 and CDR2 sequences are SGHDT and YYEEEE. Here the CDR3 reads CASSLGTRAQYF. CDR3 bases: TGTGCCAGCAGCTTGGGGACTAGGGCGCAGTATTTT. Together with reference TRBV5-6 and TRBJ2-3, the CDR3 gives the full variable domain: DAGVTQSPTHLIKTRGQQVTLRCSPKSGHDTVSWYQQALGQGPQFIFQYYEEEERQRGNFPDRFSGHQFPNYSSELNVNALLLGDSALYLCASSLGTRAQYFGPGTRLTVL.

The chain carries TRBV2 and TRBJ1-5, with unresolved D. This CDR3 spans 13 amino acids. V was pared by 4 bases and J by 7 bases, with 11 bases between. Germline lookup yields CDR1 SNHLY and CDR2 FYNNEI. The CDR3 loop is CASSVEGAQPQHF. The CDR3 nucleotides read TGTGCCAGCAGTGTGGAGGGAGCCCAGCCCCAGCATTTT.

V and J are TRBV10-3 and TRBJ1-2, with a weak D call TRBD1 (6 bases). The CDR3 spans 13 residues. Trimming cost V 4 bases and J 6 bases, with 12 bases left between them. Germline loops: CDR1 ENHRY, CDR2 SYGVKD. CDR3: CAISARTVDGYTF. The CDR3 DNA is TGTGCCATCAGTGCTCGGACAGTCGATGGCTACACCTTC.

Details on this clone: Other DNA sequences within the sample encode an identical CDR3. The rearrangement links TRBV18 to TRBJ1-1; D uncertain. CDR1 and CDR2 from the germline V gene are KGHSH and LQKENI. CDR3 length: 13 residues. V lost 3 bases and J 1 base, leaving 6 bases between the germline ends. For the CDR3, the DNA is TGTGCCAGCTCACCGGGCAGGAACACTGAAGCTTTCTTT. Protein: CASSPGRNTEAFF. The variable domain in full, with the rest retrieved from reference TRBV18 and TRBJ1-1, is NAGVMQNPRHLVRRRGQEARLRCSPMKGHSHVYWYRQLPEEGLKFMVYLQKENIIDESGMPKERFSAEFPKEGPSILRIQQVVRGDSAAYFCASSPGRNTEAFFGQGTRLTVV.

The V gene is TRBV5-1, the J gene TRBJ1-2, with TRBD1 identical over 8 bases. This CDR3 comprises 13 residues. V shed 4 bases and J 3 bases; nucleotides not matched to a gene: 2. Looked up from germline, CDR1 is SGHRS and CDR2 is YFSETQ. CDR3 sequence: CASSPGQDYGYTF. The DNA of the CDR3 is TGCGCCAGCAGCCCGGGACAGGACTATGGCTACACCTTC. The full variable domain, completed using reference TRBV5-1 and TRBJ1-2, is KAGVTQTPRYLIKTRGQQVTLSCSPISGHRSVSWYQQTPGQGLQFLFEYFSETQRNKGNFPGRFSGRQFSNSRSEMNVSTLELGDSALYLCASSPGQDYGYTFGSGTRLTVV.

This chain's CDR3 is CASRPQIAGTYEQYF. The CDR3 coding sequence is TGTGCCAGCAGGCCCCAAATAGCGGGAACCTACGAGCAGTACTTC. The chain couples TRBV27 to TRBJ2-7; 8 bases align to TRBD2. CDR3 length: 15 amino acids. J was trimmed by 2 bases and V by 6 bases; bases with no gene match: 9. Per germline, CDR1 MNHEY and CDR2 SMNVEV (reference sequence).

This clone was observed once. This rearrangement joins TRBV7-5 to TRBJ1-5. TRBV7-5 is tagged as a pseudogene. The CDR3 is made up of 14 amino acids. In DNA, the CDR3 is TGTGTCAGAAGCTGGACTCGAAGGAATCAGCCCCAGCATTTT. Amino acids: CVRSWTRRNQPQHF.

The chain is built from TRBV7-6 and TRBJ2-7, with 7 bases lining up with TRBD2. V gave up 5 bases and J gave up 6 bases; unmatched junction bases: 7. The CDR3 totals 13 residues. CDR1 SGHVS and CDR2 FNYEAQ come from the germline V gene. The CDR3 sequence is CASSPPSGVEQYF. The CDR3 DNA is TGTGCCAGCAGCCCACCGAGCGGGGTCGAGCAGTACTTC.

This sequence joins TRBV19 and TRBJ2-2; 7 bases fit TRBD1. J was trimmed by 2 bases and V by 6 bases; bases with no gene match: 6. The CDR3 runs to 15 residues. CDR1 and CDR2 from the germline V gene are LNHDA and SQIVND (reference sequence). DNA of the CDR3: TGTGCCAGTAGGCGAGGACAGGTTAACACCGGGGAGCTGTTTTTT. Translation: CASRRGQVNTGELFF. Combining the CDR3 with reference TRBV19 and TRBJ2-2 gives the whole variable domain DGGITQSPKYLFRKEGQNVTLSCEQNLNHDAMYWYRQDPGQGLRLIYYSQIVNDFQKGDIAEGYSVSREKKESFPLTVTSAQKNPTAFYLCASRRGQVNTGELFFGEGSRLTVL.

The rearrangement joins TRBV24-1 to TRBJ2-7, with D unresolved. This CDR3 has 15 residues. The V gene's germline CDR1 is KGHDR and CDR2 SFDVKD. The V and J ends lost 7 bases and 2 bases respectively, with 17 bases between them. The CDR3 spells CATRQKKSPTYEQYF. CDR3 sequence (DNA): TGTGCCACCAGGCAGAAAAAATCCCCGACCTACGAGCAGTACTTC.

This clone was seen once. The chain employs TRBV6-5 and TRBJ1-1, with TRBD1 as a possible D gene (5 bases). V shed 6 bases and J shed 8 bases, with 16 bases lying between them. The V gene's germline CDR1 is MNHEY and CDR2 SVGAGI. CDR3 length: 13 amino acids. The CDR3 nucleotides are TGTGCCAGCAGCTCCTGGGGCAGGCTCGAAGCTTTCTTT. As protein: CASSSWGRLEAFF.

This clone was recorded once. V is TRBV2 and J is TRBJ1-1; D unclear. CDR3 length equals 13 residues. Germline V gene lookup returns CDR1 SNHLY and CDR2 FYNNEI. V lost 1 base to trimming and J lost 4 bases, with 7 bases between them. The CDR3, as DNA: TGTGCCAGCAGTGAAGAGAGGAGCACTGAAGCTTTCTTT. Amino acids: CASSEERSTEAFF.

CDR3 protein: CASSAGTGAISSYNEQFF. CDR3 nucleotides: TGTGCCAGCAGTGCCGGGACAGGGGCGATAAGCTCCTACAATGAGCAGTTCTTC. The V call is TRBV6-1, the J call TRBJ2-1, with TRBD1 identical over 10 bases. V gave up 4 bases and J gave up 0 bases; unmatched junction bases: 9. The CDR3 loop spans 18 amino acids. Germline V gene lookup returns CDR1 MNHNS and CDR2 SASEGT.

There are many counts of this clone. DNA for the CDR3: TGCGCCAGCAGCTTGGACCCGGGACTGTACTCCTACGAGCAGTACTTC. Encoded protein: CASSLDPGLYSYEQYF. This sequence joins TRBV5-1 and TRBJ2-7; a possible D gene is TRBD2 (6 bases). The germline gives CDR1 SGHRS, CDR2 YFSETQ. V was clipped by 0 bases and J by 0 bases, with 13 bases between them. The CDR3 length is 16 residues. Full variable domain (remainder filled in from reference TRBV5-1 and TRBJ2-7): KAGVTQTPRYLIKTRGQQVTLSCSPISGHRSVSWYQQTPGQGLQFLFEYFSETQRNKGNFPGRFSGRQFSNSRSEMNVSTLELGDSALYLCASSLDPGLYSYEQYFGPGTRLTVT.

The chain uses TRBV6-6 and TRBJ1-4; 8 bases line up with TRBD1. This CDR3 spans 15 amino acids. Germline trimming cut 2 bases from V and 11 bases from J; bases unmatched to any gene: 10. From germline, CDR1 is MNHNY and CDR2 SVGAGI (reference sequence). This CDR3 reads CASSYQGAFSEKLFF. Here the CDR3 DNA reads TGTGCCAGCAGTTACCAGGGGGCCTTTAGTGAGAAACTGTTTTTT.

The chain carries TRBV5-1 and TRBJ2-1; TRBD1 might be the D (5 bases). Germline V gives CDR1 SGHRS, CDR2 YFSETQ. This CDR3 contains 14 residues. V was shortened by 1 base and J by 9 bases, with 14 bases between the two germline ends. Here the CDR3 DNA reads TGCGCCAGCAGCTTGCGGTTGGGTCAGGGTGAGCAGTTCTTC. Its protein product is CASSLRLGQGEQFF.

The V call is TRBV18, the J call TRBJ1-2; TRBD1 is a possible D gene (6 bases). Per germline, CDR1 KGHSH and CDR2 LQKENI. There are 17 residues in the CDR3. Between the trimmed V and J ends, which lost 2 bases and 0 bases, there was a span of 16 bases. DNA for the CDR3: TGTGCCAGCTCACCATTAGGGGACAAGGTTTCTAACTATGGCTACACCTTC. This encodes CASSPLGDKVSNYGYTF. Drawing the rest from reference TRBV18 and TRBJ1-2, the complete variable domain is NAGVMQNPRHLVRRRGQEARLRCSPMKGHSHVYWYRQLPEEGLKFMVYLQKENIIDESGMPKERFSAEFPKEGPSILRIQQVVRGDSAAYFCASSPLGDKVSNYGYTFGSGTRLTVV.

The rearrangement joins TRBV6-6 to TRBJ2-1; 13 nucleotides align to TRBD2. Germline assignment: CDR1 MNHNY and CDR2 SVGAGI (reference sequence). This CDR3 has 15 residues. Losses at the gene ends were 2 bases for V and 7 bases for J; bases not matched to a gene: 2. CDR3 nucleotide sequence: TGTGCCAGCAGTTACGGGACTAGCGGGATTAATGAGCAGTTCTTC. Encoded protein: CASSYGTSGINEQFF.

The chain couples TRBV12-5 to TRBJ1-2, with 8 bases matching TRBD1. The CDR3 extends over 16 amino acids. Per germline, CDR1 LGHNT and CDR2 FRNRAP. J was trimmed by 7 bases and V by 4 bases; bases with no gene match: 14. The CDR3 here is CASGSVLGQGLPGYTF. The CDR3 region has the DNA TGTGCTAGTGGTTCCGTCCTTGGACAGGGCTTACCTGGCTACACCTTC.

Worth noting for this clone: Distinct nucleotide sequences in the sample also encode this CDR3. This chain links TRBV18 with TRBJ2-7, with TRBD1 as a possible D gene (6 bases). V was clipped by 3 bases and J by 7 bases, with 13 bases between them. This CDR3 is built from 13 residues. Germline V gene sequence: CDR1 KGHSH, CDR2 LQKENI. CDR3 DNA sequence: TGTGCCAGCTCACCCAATACAGGGCGTGAGCAGTACTTC. Translated: CASSPNTGREQYF.

The rearrangement joins TRBV2 to TRBJ1-2, with a weak D call TRBD1 (5 bases). V lost 3 bases to trimming and J lost 13 bases, with 21 bases between them. The length of the CDR3 is 14 residues. CDR1 and CDR2 (germline): SNHLY, FYNNEI. CDR3 residues: CASSDHQGLADSTF. CDR3 in DNA: TGTGCCAGCAGTGATCATCAGGGACTCGCGGACTCCACCTTC.

This chain connects TRBV3-1 (or the pseudogene TRBV3-2) to TRBJ2-5; TRBD2 matches 7 bases. Germline values: CDR1 LGHDT, CDR2 YNNKEL (reference sequence). The CDR3 is 14 amino acids. Trimming removed 4 bases from V and 0 bases from J; junction bases left unmatched: 2. CDR3: CASSRRGNQETQYF. CDR3 in DNA: TGTGCCAGCAGCCGGCGGGGGAACCAAGAGACCCAGTACTTC.

This clone was counted a single time. The rearrangement joins TRBV6-1 to TRBJ1-1; D is possibly TRBD1 (5 bases). The V gene's germline CDR1 is MNHNS and CDR2 SASEGT. CDR3 length equals 13 residues. V was clipped by 6 bases and J by 5 bases, with 13 bases between them. CDR3 nucleotide sequence: TGTGCCAGCAGGTCCTACGGGGGTACTGAAGCTTTCTTT. This translates into CASRSYGGTEAFF.

The V call is TRBV6-4, the J call TRBJ1-2, with 9 positions matching TRBD1. CDR3 size: 15 residues. V shed 7 bases and J 2 bases; nucleotides not matched to a gene: 8. Germline V lookup: CDR1 MRHNA, CDR2 SNTAGT. CDR3 sequence reads: CASTRTGTGNYGYTF. The CDR3 DNA sequence: TGTGCCAGCACCAGGACCGGGACAGGGAACTATGGCTACACCTTC.

V gene TRBV5-6 combines with J gene TRBJ2-6; TRBD2 matches at 9 bases. Germline V lookup: CDR1 SGHDT, CDR2 YYEEEE. CDR3 length: 16 residues. V dropped 3 bases and J dropped 2; count of bases not matched to a gene: 3. The CDR3 bases are TGTGCCAGCAGCTATTTAGCGGGAGCTGGGGCCAACGTCCTGACTTTC. This gives the protein CASSYLAGAGANVLTF.